Each of the 8 T cell receptor beta chains below was sequenced from the same sample in a study of identical twins. TCRdb re-derived calls from the 5' RACE reads in MiXCR, one entry per CDR3 protein. The sample lists 700,000 to 950,000 distinct CDR3 sequences, 9% to 15% occurring once. The sample was also linked to a second study, of yellow fever vaccine responses in identical twins.

The specimen sequenced was PBMCs. Every receptor here comes from a woman between 18 and 30 years old in good health.

This clonotype was counted between two and nine times. The chain joins TRBV7-2 to TRBJ2-1; 7 bases match TRBD2. With 6 bases clipped from V and 3 bases from J, the junction kept 8 bases outside the gene matches. CDR3 size: 15 residues. The germline V gene has CDR1 SGHTA and CDR2 FQGNSA. CDR3 DNA sequence: TGTGCCAGCAGATTAACTAGCGACAACTACAATGAGCAGTTCTTC. Translating it yields CASRLTSDNYNEQFF.

This clonotype was picked up a small number of times. The chain joins TRBV5-6 to TRBJ2-2; TRBD2 is a possible D gene (6 bases). With 0 bases removed from V and 0 bases from J, the gap between germline ends came to 15 bases. Per germline, CDR1 SGHDT and CDR2 YYEEEE. The length of the CDR3 is 18 residues. The CDR3 nucleotides are TGTGCCAGCAGCTTGGTATCGGGACTTTACGCGAACACCGGGGAGCTGTTTTTT. Translated, it gives CASSLVSGLYANTGELFF. Looking up the rest from reference TRBV5-6 and TRBJ2-2 gives the full variable domain: DAGVTQSPTHLIKTRGQQVTLRCSPKSGHDTVSWYQQALGQGPQFIFQYYEEEERQRGNFPDRFSGHQFPNYSSELNVNALLLGDSALYLCASSLVSGLYANTGELFFGEGSRLTVL.

This rearrangement joins TRBV28 to TRBJ2-5; a possible D gene is TRBD2 (5 bases). Germline V lookup: CDR1 MDHEN, CDR2 SYDVKM. The CDR3 covers 13 residues. Deletions cut 4 bases from V and 5 bases from J, with 11 bases between. The CDR3 region has the DNA TGTGCCAGCAGTTCGGCGGGCCGGGAGACCCAGTACTTC. Translated, it gives CASSSAGRETQYF.

This clonotype was observed at least ten times. The rearrangement joins TRBV28 to TRBJ2-7; the D gene is possibly TRBD1 (5 bases). The CDR3 is 13 amino acids. V lost 5 bases and J lost 3, with 11 bases in between. CDR1 is MDHEN and CDR2 is SYDVKM in the germline V gene. In DNA form, the CDR3 reads TGTGCCAGCAGTCTACGACAGAACTACGAGCAGTACGTC. It specifies CASSLRQNYEQYV.

This sequence joins TRBV10-3 and TRBJ1-1; 9 bases match TRBD1. The V gene end was trimmed by 10 bases and the J gene end by 4 bases; junction bases not matched to a gene: 4. CDR1 and CDR2 (germline): ENHRY, SYGVKD. This CDR3 has 12 residues. The CDR3 sequence is CATRTGATEAFF. CDR3 sequence (DNA): TGTGCCACACGGACAGGGGCCACTGAAGCTTTCTTT.

This clonotype appeared many times. The chain employs TRBV10-3 and TRBJ1-1; D remains unclear. The germline V gene encodes CDR1 ENHRY and CDR2 SYGVKD. V was cut by 6 bases and J by 7 bases, with 15 bases left in between. There are 13 residues in the CDR3. The CDR3 sequence is CAIRKPTGGEAFF. For the CDR3, the DNA is TGTGCCATCAGAAAACCGACGGGAGGTGAAGCTTTCTTT.

This clonotype was picked up a small number of times. The gene calls are TRBV28 and TRBJ2-1; 9 nucleotides line up with TRBD2. With 7 bases clipped from V and 7 bases from J, the junction kept 8 bases outside the gene matches. CDR1 and CDR2 from the germline V gene are MDHEN and SYDVKM. The length of the CDR3 is 14 residues. CDR3 in DNA: TGTGCCAGCACCCGCGGGAGGGCGGGGAATGAGCAGTTCTTC. Amino acid sequence: CASTRGRAGNEQFF. Full variable domain (remainder filled in from reference TRBV28 and TRBJ2-1): DVKVTQSSRYLVKRTGEKVFLECVQDMDHENMFWYRQDPGLGLRLIYFSYDVKMKEKGDIPEGYSVSREKKERFSLILESASTNQTSMYLCASTRGRAGNEQFFGPGTRLTVL.

V and J are TRBV5-1 and TRBJ2-2, with 10 bases lining up with TRBD1. Germline-derived CDR1 and CDR2 are SGHRS and YFSETQ. The CDR3 is 18 residues long. With 3 bases clipped from V and 4 bases from J, the junction kept 12 bases outside the gene matches. The chain's CDR3 is CASSSTLPGQGTTGELFF. The DNA of the CDR3 is TGCGCCAGCAGCTCCACCTTACCGGGACAGGGGACCACCGGGGAGCTGTTTTTT.